Presented here are 23 T cell receptor beta chains from one specimen sequenced in a study of blood T cell repertoires in COVID-19. This table comes from immunoSEQ multiplex PCR, and its TCRdb copy is limited to in-frame clones, with some not included. The sample includes approximately 200,000 clones, 88% of them seen just once. The material sequenced was PBMCs or T cells enriched from blood (not recorded which). These receptors were collected from a woman aged 25 to 45 who had been exposed to COVID-19.

The chain recombines TRBV5-1 with TRBJ2-7; TRBD1 aligns across 8 bases. Germline trimming cut 4 bases from V and 3 bases from J; bases unmatched to any gene: 9. CDR1 is SGHRS, CDR2 YFSETQ, per germline. The CDR3 covers 15 residues. DNA of the CDR3: TGCGCCAGCAGCCGTTCGACAGGGGACCTCTACGAGCAGTACTTC. This translates into CASSRSTGDLYEQYF.

This clone appeared a single time. V usage is TRBV4-1 and J usage is TRBJ2-7, with TRBD2 identical over 13 bases. V gave up 3 bases and J gave up 7 bases; unmatched junction bases: 9. The CDR3 has 16 amino acids. Per the germline V gene, CDR1 is MGHRA and CDR2 is YSYEKL. The chain's CDR3 is CASSQSGLAGVGEQYF. CDR3 DNA: TGCGCCAGCAGCCAGTCAGGACTAGCGGGAGTCGGTGAGCAGTACTTC.

The chain links TRBV30 to TRBJ2-7, with a possible D match to TRBD2 (5 bases). The CDR3 consists of 14 residues. Trimming stripped 2 bases from V and 2 bases from J, with 13 bases between. Germline V lookup: CDR1 GTSNPN, CDR2 SVGIG (reference sequence). The CDR3 spells CAWSKGSGTYEQYF. CDR3 sequence (DNA): TGTGCCTGGAGTAAAGGGTCCGGGACCTACGAGCAGTACTTC.

The chain combines TRBV30 with TRBJ1-3, with TRBD1 matching over 7 bases. The J segment lost 5 bases and the V segment lost 0 bases, leaving 4 bases of the junction unmatched. CDR3 length: 14 amino acids. Per the germline V gene, CDR1 is GTSNPN and CDR2 is SVGIG (reference sequence). This chain's CDR3 is CAWSVQTGRNTIYF. DNA for the CDR3: TGTGCCTGGAGTGTTCAGACAGGGAGAAACACCATATATTTT. Drawing the rest from reference TRBV30 and TRBJ1-3, the complete variable domain is SQTIHQWPATLVQPVGSPLSLECTVEGTSNPNLYWYRQAAGRGLQLLFYSVGIGQISSEVPQNLSASRPQDRQFILSSKKLLLSDSGFYLCAWSVQTGRNTIYFGEGSWLTVV.

The chain carries TRBV19 and TRBJ1-5, with D possibly matching TRBD1 (5 bases). This CDR3 spans 15 amino acids. Germline-derived CDR1 and CDR2 are LNHDA and SQIVND (reference sequence). Trimming took 7 bases from V and 3 from J, leaving 16 bases between them. The CDR3 spells CASINSPGDNQPQHF. CDR3 DNA sequence: TGTGCCAGTATTAATTCGCCGGGGGACAATCAGCCCCAGCATTTT.

This clone has a handful of counts. The rearrangement links TRBV19 to TRBJ1-2, with 7 bases that match TRBD1. Germline trimming cut 9 bases from V and 8 bases from J; bases unmatched to any gene: 9. The CDR3 length is 12 residues. CDR1 and CDR2 from the germline V gene are LNHDA and SQIVND (reference sequence). The CDR3 protein is CASADRVAGYTF. The CDR3 nucleotides read TGTGCCAGCGCAGACAGGGTGGCCGGCTACACCTTC. Full variable domain (outside the CDR3, taken from reference TRBV19 and TRBJ1-2): DGGITQSPKYLFRKEGQNVTLSCEQNLNHDAMYWYRQDPGQGLRLIYYSQIVNDFQKGDIAEGYSVSREKKESFPLTVTSAQKNPTAFYLCASADRVAGYTFGSGTRLTVV.

The V call is TRBV7-9, the J call TRBJ2-5; D may be TRBD2 (5 bases). V was shortened by 5 bases and J by 1 base, with 17 bases between the two germline ends. The CDR3 is made up of 16 amino acids. Germline CDR1 and CDR2: SEHNR and FQNEAQ (reference sequence). CDR3 region: CASSLGQPRVQETQYF. CDR3 nucleotides: TGTGCCAGCAGCCTTGGGCAACCGAGGGTCCAAGAGACCCAGTACTTC.

V gene TRBV4-1 combines with J gene TRBJ2-2, with 8 bases identical to TRBD2. CDR3 length: 19 residues. Trimming removed 2 bases from V and 3 bases from J; junction bases left unmatched: 14. Germline V lookup: CDR1 MGHRA, CDR2 YSYEKL. The CDR3 DNA is TGCGCCAGCAGCCAAATGCCGAGCGGGAGTCGGTGGGACACCGGGGAGCTGTTTTTT. This sequence encodes CASSQMPSGSRWDTGELFF.

The chain combines TRBV4-1 with TRBJ2-7; 11 bases align to TRBD2. The V segment lost 6 bases and the J segment 3 bases; nucleotides outside the gene matches: 7. There are 15 residues in the CDR3. Germline V CDR1 and CDR2: MGHRA, YSYEKL. The CDR3: CASSMGLAVNYEQYF. In DNA, the CDR3 is TGCGCCAGCAGTATGGGACTAGCGGTTAACTACGAGCAGTACTTC.

V is TRBV27 and J is TRBJ2-1, with D possibly TRBD2 on 7 matching bases. The CDR3 has 16 residues. Looked up from germline, CDR1 is MNHEY and CDR2 is SMNVEV (reference sequence). The germline V and J ends were trimmed by 7 bases and 8 bases, with 24 bases remaining between them. Here the CDR3 reads CASTPRGTTGPDEQFF. The CDR3 DNA is TGTGCCAGCACCCCGAGGGGGACTACCGGGCCTGATGAGCAGTTCTTC.

V is TRBV2 and J is TRBJ2-4; D not certain. Between the trimmed V and J ends, which lost 10 bases and 0 bases, there was a span of 7 bases. Germline V gene lookup returns CDR1 SNHLY and CDR2 FYNNEI. The CDR3 has 12 amino acids. CDR3 residues: CANRLAKNIQYF. In nucleotides, the CDR3 is TGTGCCAACAGACTAGCCAAAAACATTCAGTACTTC.

The genes are TRBV19 and TRBJ1-5; tentatively, D is TRBD1 (5 bases). CDR3 size: 15 residues. The germline V gene has CDR1 LNHDA and CDR2 SQIVND (reference sequence). V was clipped by 10 bases and J by 1 base, with 17 bases between them. Here the CDR3 reads CATSSREGSNQPQHF. The CDR3 region has the DNA TGTGCCACCTCTTCCAGGGAGGGAAGCAATCAGCCCCAGCATTTT. Drawing the rest from reference TRBV19 and TRBJ1-5, the complete variable domain is DGGITQSPKYLFRKEGQNVTLSCEQNLNHDAMYWYRQDPGQGLRLIYYSQIVNDFQKGDIAEGYSVSREKKESFPLTVTSAQKNPTAFYLCATSSREGSNQPQHFGDGTRLSIL.

The chain joins TRBV7-6 to TRBJ2-1; TRBD2 might be the D (6 bases). The germline V gene encodes CDR1 SGHVS and CDR2 FNYEAQ. With 5 bases removed from V and 7 bases from J, the gap between germline ends came to 12 bases. The CDR3 length is 13 residues. The CDR3 reads CASSPDGRNEQFF. Here the CDR3 DNA reads TGTGCCAGCAGCCCCGACGGGAGAAATGAGCAGTTCTTC. Full variable domain (remainder filled in from reference TRBV7-6 and TRBJ2-1): GAGVSQSPRYKVTKRGQDVALRCDPISGHVSLYWYRQALGQGPEFLTYFNYEAQQDKSGLPNDRFSAERPEGSISTLTIQRTEQRDSAMYRCASSPDGRNEQFFGPGTRLTVL.

The CDR3 here is CASSLIGTEQSPLHF. The CDR3 bases are TGCGCCAGCAGCTTAATCGGGACAGAGCAGTCACCCCTCCACTTT. The V call is TRBV5-1, the J call TRBJ1-6; 7 bases are shared with TRBD1. In germline, CDR1 is SGHRS, CDR2 YFSETQ. V gave up 2 bases and J gave up 10 bases; unmatched junction bases: 9. The CDR3 contains 15 residues.

The chain employs TRBV5-1 and TRBJ2-2; 13 positions agree with TRBD2. Germline V CDR1 and CDR2: SGHRS, YFSETQ. This CDR3 is built from 15 residues. V lost 3 bases to trimming and J lost 6 bases; unmatched junction nucleotides: 2. The DNA of the CDR3 is TGCGCCAGCAGCTATGGACTAGCGGGGGCCGGGGAGCTGTTTTTT. This codes for CASSYGLAGAGELFF.

V and J are TRBV9 and TRBJ2-7, with TRBD2 matching 8 bases. The CDR3 contains 14 residues. Germline loops: CDR1 SGDLS, CDR2 YYNGEE. V gave up 0 bases and J gave up 2 bases; unmatched junction bases: 1. The CDR3 bases are TGTGCCAGCAGCGTAGACGGGAGGGCCTACGAGCAGTACTTC. This sequence encodes CASSVDGRAYEQYF. The entire variable domain, with the rest obtained from reference TRBV9 and TRBJ2-7, is as follows: DSGVTQTPKHLITATGQRVTLRCSPRSGDLSVYWYQQSLDQGLQFLIQYYNGEERAKGNILERFSAQQFPDLHSELNLSSLELGDSALYFCASSVDGRAYEQYFGPGTRLTVT.

J is TRBJ1-1 and V is TRBV27; D remains unclear. Germline loops: CDR1 MNHEY, CDR2 SMNVEV (reference sequence). Trimming stripped 2 bases from V and 4 bases from J, with 11 bases between. The CDR3 spans 14 residues. The CDR3 DNA reads TGTGCCAGCAGTTTAACGGGAGGTCCCACTGAAGCTTTCTTT. This translates into CASSLTGGPTEAFF.

The genes are TRBV5-1 and TRBJ2-7, with TRBD2 as a possible D gene (6 bases). The V end was cut by 3 bases, the J end by 4 bases, with 11 bases between. The CDR3 sequence is 13 residues long. Germline V gives CDR1 SGHRS, CDR2 YFSETQ. This CDR3 reads CASSYGRTYEQYF. DNA of the CDR3: TGCGCCAGCAGCTACGGGAGAACATACGAGCAGTACTTC.

The chain recombines TRBV6-5 with TRBJ1-5, with TRBD1 matching over 7 bases. The trim removed 4 bases at V and 2 bases at J, leaving 5 bases unmatched. CDR3 size: 15 residues. Germline CDR1 and CDR2: MNHEY and SVGAGI. The CDR3 DNA reads TGTGCCAGCAGTTCCGATACAGGGGGCAATCAGCCCCAGCATTTT. This encodes CASSSDTGGNQPQHF.

The chain links TRBV5-4 to TRBJ2-5, with 7 bases matching TRBD2. The J segment lost 4 bases and the V segment lost 4 bases, leaving 13 bases of the junction unmatched. The CDR3 is made up of 16 amino acids. Germline V gives CDR1 SGHNT, CDR2 YYREEE (reference sequence). This CDR3 is CASSNVTSVRGETQYF. The CDR3 region has the DNA TGTGCCAGCAGCAATGTTACTAGCGTGAGGGGAGAGACCCAGTACTTC.

The chain couples TRBV4-1 to TRBJ2-1, with 11 bases aligning to TRBD2. The germline gives CDR1 MGHRA, CDR2 YSYEKL. CDR3 length: 19 residues. The V segment lost 4 bases and the J segment 7 bases; nucleotides outside the gene matches: 18. The CDR3 region is CASSRNLVAGGPSGNEQFF. CDR3 DNA: TGCGCCAGCAGCCGTAATCTGGTAGCGGGAGGGCCAAGCGGGAATGAGCAGTTCTTC.

The chain couples TRBV18 to TRBJ1-2; the match to TRBD1 covers 7 bases. The junction had 7 bases not matched to a gene; V was cut back by 2 bases and J by 4 bases. This CDR3 comprises 15 residues. CDR1 and CDR2 from the germline V gene are KGHSH and LQKENI. The CDR3 DNA sequence: TGTGCCAGCTCACCAGAGCCGGGACAGAGCTATGGCTACACCTTC. It encodes CASSPEPGQSYGYTF.

This clone came up a few times. Here the CDR3 reads CASTGLAYEQYF. As DNA, the CDR3 is TGTGCCAGTACAGGGTTAGCCTACGAGCAGTACTTC. This sequence joins TRBV6-5 and TRBJ2-7; D is possibly TRBD1 (6 bases). Germline-derived CDR1 and CDR2 are MNHEY and SVGAGI. Trimming took off 9 bases at V and 2 bases at J, with 11 bases between the two ends. The CDR3 runs 12 residues.